Listed below are T cell receptor beta chains from one sample, sequenced in a study of cytomegalovirus exposure and HLA in healthy donors. Assay: immunoSEQ multiplex PCR; the TCRdb copy retains only in-frame clones and omits some. The repertoire holds roughly 170,000 clones, with more than 70% as singletons. The sequencing sample was made of PBMCs. The origin of the receptors is a woman in her forties or fifties in good health and CMV-seropositive. Each CDR3 is given with its conserved first and last residue.

>TRBV9
CASSVGGHLGNTIYF
>TRBV10-3
CAISDDGPYEQYF
>TRBV28
CASRPPGAYGYTF
>TRBV18
CASSPPTGGLLETQYF
>TRBV6-6
CASSPRTRIDNEQFF
>TRBV9
CASSVLIAGGTDTQYF
>TRBV7-2
CASSLRPSRAGGGTDTQYF
>TRBV7-2
CASSLVPLAAQQYF
>TRBV28
CASSKTLPANTGELFF
>TRBV5-1
CASSSTGAETQYF
>TRBV7-9
CASSFGGLAGAVGYF
>TRBV9
CASSTGLRDRRSGNTIYF
>TRBV6-1
CASSDRRNQPQHF
>TRBV19
CATGRRASSYNEQFF
>TRBV11-3
CASSQTTDTDTQYF
>TRBV27
CASSFLQSTDTQYF
>TRBV5-1
CASLGGIAEETQYF
>TRBV28
CASSLWTGKSSGYTF
>TRBV7-6
CASSLNAGLKIYTDTQYF
>TRBV5-4
CASSLALAGMTGELFF
>TRBV25-1
CASSEGTSGSYEQYF
>TRBV30
CAWSVRRGLGTDTQYF
>TRBV5-1
CASSLNRAETQYF
>TRBV27
CASSWRVDYEQYF
>TRBV6-1
CASSEAPGENYGYTF
>TRBV30
CAWRETAAYEQYF
>TRBV9
CASSVLVNTEAFF
>TRBV19
CASSRRLAGGKETQYF
>TRBV11-2
CASSFQGADTEAFF
>TRBV28
CASRPPGDSWPAFF
>TRBV2
CASSPLGGGNYEQYF
>TRBV19
CASSQGSNEKLFF
>TRBV2
CASSGRTGRGGTGELFF
>TRBV7-3
CASSGNGGFSLPDTQYF
>TRBV7-2
CASSRASSSYEQYF
>TRBV19
CASSIDPEGVFGFRMNTEAFF
>TRBV14
CASSQGTRGGDEKLFF
>TRBV19
CASSIPSRGGQETQYF
>TRBV7-3
CASSRTPGGGNTGELFF
>TRBV30
CAWSVTRHNTEAFF
>TRBV7-9
CASSFRGGPDTQYF
>TRBV28
CATSGSTSGNTIYF
>TRBV18
CASSPLASTEAFF
>TRBV27
CASSFEAPDSSSGNTIYF
>TRBV5-1
CASSLKTGERELFF